These T cell receptor beta chains were read from a single sample in a study of regulatory dendritic cells for organ transplantation. Here immunoSEQ multiplex PCR was the method, and the copy in TCRdb shows in-frame clones only, minus some. The sample carries about 12,000 clones, roughly 73% recorded once. No cognate antigen is known for these TCRs. Specimen: naive CD8+ T cells from blood cultured with regulatory dendritic cells. These receptors were obtained from a human donor in good health. CDR3s include the opening cysteine and the closing phenylalanine or tryptophan. Fields, in order: V gene, J gene, clone size, D gene, CDR3 DNA, CDR3 protein. A D gene is named only where the DNA matches it firmly. Clone size is stated in some rows and not others, as once, few, many or a class when expanded.

V: TRBV7-9; J: TRBJ1-4; size: NA; D: NA; DNA: TGTGCCAGCAGCTTATCAGAAAAACTGTTTTTT; CDR3: CASSLSEKLFF
V: TRBV21-1; J: TRBJ1-1; size: NA; D: NA; DNA: TGTGCCAGCAGCAAAGCAACAGGGTCGGACACTGAAGCTTTCTTT; CDR3: CASSKATGSDTEAFF
V: TRBV11-2; J: TRBJ1-5; size: few; D: TRBD1; DNA: TGTGCCAGCAGCACTTCGAACAGGGGTGGGCAGCCCCAGCATTTT; CDR3: CASSTSNRGGQPQHF
V: TRBV14; J: TRBJ2-5; size: NA; D: NA; DNA: TGTGCCAGCAGTGAGGGTTATGAGACCCAGTACTTC; CDR3: CASSEGYETQYF
V: TRBV7-9; J: TRBJ1-2; size: once; D: NA; DNA: TGTGCCAGCAGCTTCGGACAGACCTATGGCTACACCTTC; CDR3: CASSFGQTYGYTF
V: TRBV10-3; J: TRBJ1-2; size: few; D: NA; DNA: TGTGCCATCAGTGAAGGGGGGGCGCCTAACTATGGCTACACCTTC; CDR3: CAISEGGAPNYGYTF
V: TRBV19; J: TRBJ2-7; size: NA; D: NA; DNA: TGTGCCAGTAGAGTCGGGTACGAGCAGTACTTC; CDR3: CASRVGYEQYF
V: TRBV18; J: TRBJ2-3; size: NA; D: TRBD1; DNA: TGTGCCAGCTCACCAGAACAGGGGACAGATACGCAGTATTTT; CDR3: CASSPEQGTDTQYF
V: TRBV4-3; J: TRBJ2-1; size: once; D: NA; DNA: TGCGCCAGCAGCCAAGCCCATCCCTCCTACAATGAGCAGTTCTTC; CDR3: CASSQAHPSYNEQFF
V: TRBV9; J: TRBJ1-1; size: NA; D: NA; DNA: TGTGCCAGCAGCGTAGGCCAAGCCGGTTCTGAAGCTTTCTTT; CDR3: CASSVGQAGSEAFF
V: TRBV13; J: TRBJ1-1; size: NA; D: NA; DNA: TGTGCCAGCAGCTTAGGACAGCTATTGAACACTGAAGCTTTCTTT; CDR3: CASSLGQLLNTEAFF
V: TRBV27; J: TRBJ1-6; size: NA; D: NA; DNA: TGTGCCAGCAGTTCTCCAGGTGGTGATTCACCCCTCCACTTT; CDR3: CASSSPGGDSPLHF
V: TRBV19; J: TRBJ2-1; size: NA; D: NA; DNA: TGTGCCAGTAGTATCGGCCAGCGACCAAACAATGAGCAGTTCTTC; CDR3: CASSIGQRPNNEQFF
V: TRBV2; J: TRBJ2-7; size: NA; D: NA; DNA: TGTGCCAGGCAGCAGGGGAACTCCTACGAGCAGTACTTC; CDR3: CARQQGNSYEQYF
V: TRBV4-1; J: TRBJ2-7; size: few; D: TRBD2; DNA: TGCGCCAGCAGCCAGTTCACTAGCGGGGGTACATCCTACGAGCAGTACTTC; CDR3: CASSQFTSGGTSYEQYF
V: TRBV5-1; J: TRBJ2-5; size: NA; D: TRBD1; DNA: TGCGCCAGCAGCGGTGTCCGACAGGGCGGTGGGGAGACCCAGTACTTC; CDR3: CASSGVRQGGGETQYF
V: TRBV15; J: TRBJ1-5; size: few; D: NA; DNA: TGTGCCACCAGCAGAGGAAGAGGTAGCAATCAGCCCCAGCATTTT; CDR3: CATSRGRGSNQPQHF